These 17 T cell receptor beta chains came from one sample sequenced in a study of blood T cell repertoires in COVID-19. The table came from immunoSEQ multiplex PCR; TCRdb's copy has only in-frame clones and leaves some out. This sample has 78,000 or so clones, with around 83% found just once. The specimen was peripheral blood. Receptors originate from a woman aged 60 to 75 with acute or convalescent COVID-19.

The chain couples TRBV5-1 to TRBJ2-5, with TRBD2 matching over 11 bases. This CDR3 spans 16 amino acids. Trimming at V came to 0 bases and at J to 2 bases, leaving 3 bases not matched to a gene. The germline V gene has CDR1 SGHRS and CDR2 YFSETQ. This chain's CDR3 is CASSLGASGGQETQYF. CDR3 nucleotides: TGCGCCAGCAGCTTGGGTGCTAGCGGGGGGCAAGAGACCCAGTACTTC.

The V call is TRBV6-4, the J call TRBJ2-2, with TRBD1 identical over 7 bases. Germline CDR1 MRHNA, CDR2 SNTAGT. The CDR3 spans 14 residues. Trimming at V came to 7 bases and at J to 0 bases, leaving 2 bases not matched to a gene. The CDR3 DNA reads TGTGCCAGCAAGGGACAGACGAACACCGGGGAGCTGTTTTTT. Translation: CASKGQTNTGELFF.

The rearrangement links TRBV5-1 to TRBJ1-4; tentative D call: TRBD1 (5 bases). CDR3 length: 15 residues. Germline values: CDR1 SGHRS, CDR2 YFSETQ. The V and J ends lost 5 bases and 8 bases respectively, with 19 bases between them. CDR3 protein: CASRQKGARNEKLFF. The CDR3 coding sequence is TGCGCCAGCAGACAGAAAGGGGCACGGAACGAAAAACTGTTTTTT.

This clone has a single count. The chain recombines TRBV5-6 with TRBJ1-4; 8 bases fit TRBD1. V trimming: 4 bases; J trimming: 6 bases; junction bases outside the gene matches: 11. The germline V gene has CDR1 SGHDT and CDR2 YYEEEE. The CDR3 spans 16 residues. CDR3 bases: TGTGCCAGCAGCCATAAACGAACAGGGGGTGATGAAAAACTGTTTTTT. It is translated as CASSHKRTGGDEKLFF.

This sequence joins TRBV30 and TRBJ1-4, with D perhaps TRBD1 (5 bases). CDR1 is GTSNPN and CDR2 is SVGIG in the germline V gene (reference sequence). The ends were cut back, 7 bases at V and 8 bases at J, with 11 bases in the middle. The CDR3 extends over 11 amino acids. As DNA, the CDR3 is TGTGCCTCGCGGGGGGAAGAAAAACTGTTTTTT. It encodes CASRGEEKLFF. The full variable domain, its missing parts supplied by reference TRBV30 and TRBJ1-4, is SQTIHQWPATLVQPVGSPLSLECTVEGTSNPNLYWYRQAAGRGLQLLFYSVGIGQISSEVPQNLSASRPQDRQFILSSKKLLLSDSGFYLCASRGEEKLFFGSGTQLSVL.

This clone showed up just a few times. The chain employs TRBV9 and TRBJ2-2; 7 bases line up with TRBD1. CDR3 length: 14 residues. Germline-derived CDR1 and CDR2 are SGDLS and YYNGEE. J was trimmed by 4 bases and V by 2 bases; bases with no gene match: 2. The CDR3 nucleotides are TGTGCCAGCAGCGTCAGGGGGACCACCGGGGAGCTGTTTTTT. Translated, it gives CASSVRGTTGELFF.

CDR3 DNA sequence: TGTGCCAGCAGTTACGAACAGCCAAATCAGCCCCAGCATTTT. Translating gives CASSYEQPNQPQHF. The chain recombines TRBV6-6 with TRBJ1-5; no clear D. CDR1 MNHNY and CDR2 SVGAGI come from the germline V gene (reference sequence). Trimming took off 2 bases at V and 4 bases at J, with 9 bases between the two ends. The CDR3 totals 14 residues.

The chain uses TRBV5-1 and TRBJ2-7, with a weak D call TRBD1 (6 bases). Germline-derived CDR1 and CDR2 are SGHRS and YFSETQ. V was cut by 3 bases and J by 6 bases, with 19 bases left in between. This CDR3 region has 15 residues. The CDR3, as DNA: TGCGCCAGCAGCTCCATGACAGGACCCACGCGCGAGCAGTACTTC. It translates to CASSSMTGPTREQYF.

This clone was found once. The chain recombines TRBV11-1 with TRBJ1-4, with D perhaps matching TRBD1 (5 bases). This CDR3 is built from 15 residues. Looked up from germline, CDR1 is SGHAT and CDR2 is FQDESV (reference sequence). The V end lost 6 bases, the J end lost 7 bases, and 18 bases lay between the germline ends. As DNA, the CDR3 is TGTGCCAGCAGTTCAAGGGGTCTCACAGGTGAAAAACTGTTTTTT. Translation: CASSSRGLTGEKLFF.

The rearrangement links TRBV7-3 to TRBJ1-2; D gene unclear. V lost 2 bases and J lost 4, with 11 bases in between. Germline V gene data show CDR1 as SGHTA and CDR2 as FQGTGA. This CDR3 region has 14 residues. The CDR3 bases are TGTGCCAGCAGCTTAGATTCCCAGTCCTATGGCTACACCTTC. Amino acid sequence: CASSLDSQSYGYTF.

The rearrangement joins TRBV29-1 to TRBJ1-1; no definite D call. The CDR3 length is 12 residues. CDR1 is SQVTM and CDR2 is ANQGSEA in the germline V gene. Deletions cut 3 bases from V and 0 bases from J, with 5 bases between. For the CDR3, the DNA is TGCAGCGTTGATAAATTGAACACTGAAGCTTTCTTT. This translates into CSVDKLNTEAFF.

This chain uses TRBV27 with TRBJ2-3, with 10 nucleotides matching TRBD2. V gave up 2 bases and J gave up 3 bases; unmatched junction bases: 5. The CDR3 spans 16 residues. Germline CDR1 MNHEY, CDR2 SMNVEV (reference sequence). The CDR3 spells CASSLTLGLATDTQYF. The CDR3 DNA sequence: TGTGCCAGCAGTTTAACTCTGGGACTAGCGACAGATACGCAGTATTTT.

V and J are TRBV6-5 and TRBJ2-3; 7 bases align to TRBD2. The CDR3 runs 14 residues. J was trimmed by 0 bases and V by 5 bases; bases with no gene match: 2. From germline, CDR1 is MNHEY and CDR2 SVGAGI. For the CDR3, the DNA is TGTGCCAGCAGTCTAGCGGCTAGCACAGATACGCAGTATTTT. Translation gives CASSLAASTDTQYF.

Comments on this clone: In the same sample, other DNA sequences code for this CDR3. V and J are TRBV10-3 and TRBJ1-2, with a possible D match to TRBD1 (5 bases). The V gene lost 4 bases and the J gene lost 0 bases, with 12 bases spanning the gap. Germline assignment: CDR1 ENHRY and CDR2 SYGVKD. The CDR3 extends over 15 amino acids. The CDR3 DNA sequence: TGTGCCATCAGTGGGGGGGACGGAGCTAACTATGGCTACACCTTC. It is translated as CAISGGDGANYGYTF.

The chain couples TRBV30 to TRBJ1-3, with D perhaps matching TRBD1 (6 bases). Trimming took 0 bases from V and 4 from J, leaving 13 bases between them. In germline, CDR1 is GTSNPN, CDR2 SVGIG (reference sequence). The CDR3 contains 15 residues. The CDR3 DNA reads TGTGCCTGGAGTGTACGAGGGACATCGGGAAACACCATATATTTT. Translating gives CAWSVRGTSGNTIYF.

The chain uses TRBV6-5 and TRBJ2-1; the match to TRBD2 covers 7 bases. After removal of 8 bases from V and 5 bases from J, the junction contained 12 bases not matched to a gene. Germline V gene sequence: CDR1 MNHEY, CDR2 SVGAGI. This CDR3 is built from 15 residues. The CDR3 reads CASAHTSAKNNEQFF. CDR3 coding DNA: TGTGCCAGCGCCCACACTAGCGCAAAAAACAATGAGCAGTTCTTC.

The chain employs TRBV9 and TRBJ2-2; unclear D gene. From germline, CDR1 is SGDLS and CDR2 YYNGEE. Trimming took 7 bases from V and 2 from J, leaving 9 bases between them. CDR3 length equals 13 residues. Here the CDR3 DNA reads TGTGCCAGCCAAGCTAGTAACACCGGGGAGCTGTTTTTT. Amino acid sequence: CASQASNTGELFF.